This TCR beta chain is drawn from a study of Graves' ophthalmopathy and Graves' hyperthyroidism. Germline values: CDR1 SNHLY, CDR2 FYNNEI. V was clipped by 4 bases and J by 3 bases, with 9 bases between them. The CDR3 covers 13 residues. This clonotype was seen repeatedly, ten times or more. Beta-chain TCR CDR3 regions were amplified from RNA transcripts. An initial RT-PCR round employing HTBI primers preceded a second-round multiplex PCR. TCRdb re-analysed the multiplex PCR reads in MiXCR, keeping a single row per CDR3 protein. The table lists roughly 1.1 million distinct CDR3 sequences, 35% to 45% of them singletons, with 11% in the top ten.

This sequence originates from an adult man with Graves' hyperthyroidism. Material: peripheral blood or thyroid tissue (not recorded which). This chain connects TRBV2 to TRBJ1-2; D possibly corresponds to TRBD1 (6 bases). CDR3 sequence: CASSAGEYYGYTF. As DNA, the CDR3 is TGTGCCAGCAGTGCAGGGGAGTACTATGGCTACACCTTC.